The clone carrying this TCR beta chain occurred a few times. Its specificity is unknown. TCRdb itself ran the 5' RACE reads through MiXCR, one entry per CDR3 protein. The sample includes under 400,000 distinct CDR3 sequences, 20% to 25% seen only once; the top ten take around 13%. The data belong to a study of T-cell memory formation after mild COVID-19. About the study: Most TCR clusters belonged to a single donor. General study findings and limits: Clones from the second wave (peaking day 37) had unconfirmed SARS-CoV-2 specificity.

The V gene's germline CDR1 is SEHNR and CDR2 FQNEAQ (reference sequence). The CDR3 has 15 amino acids. The V gene lost 1 base and the J gene lost 3 bases, with 11 bases spanning the gap. The genes are TRBV7-9 and TRBJ2-3, with D perhaps TRBD1 (5 bases). This receptor was obtained from an adult woman who had mild COVID-19 (a few samples of this study predate the infection). Cell type and time point are not known. The specimen sequenced was PBMCs or a T cell subset sorted from them (not recorded which). CDR3 loop: CASSLGGARTDTQYF. Written as DNA, the CDR3 is TGTGCCAGCAGCTTAGGGGGCGCAAGAACAGATACGCAGTATTTT.